This paragraph covers one T cell receptor beta chain sequence. The specificity of this receptor is unknown. One base away there is no much larger clone; base qualities are not given. The source of the sample is a study of neurological immune-mediated disorders (dated by TCRdb to the late 2010s). As for the study more broadly: Using UMI-based sequencing, the study compared peripheral blood TCR-beta repertoires from patients with HTLV-I-associated myelopathy (HAM/TSP), patients with multiple sclerosis, and healthy controls. The cohort comprised 68 subjects: roughly 14 HAM/TSP patients, 35 or so multiple sclerosis patients and around 20 healthy controls. The 106 TCR-beta libraries covered PBMC samples along with longitudinal samples, technical triplicates, and paired sorted CD4+ and CD8+ T-cell subsets. The research as a whole found: No identical CDR3 amino acid sequences were found to be shared among expanded clones across subjects, suggesting that TCR-beta repertoires were private in all groups. The highest TCR clonal expansion was observed in HAM/TSP patients, whereas the lowest was observed in MS patients, even when compared with healthy controls.

The healthy controls were volunteers from blood banks in Maryland, USA. For the unsorted PBMC libraries, 2 million PBMCs were stored in RNAlater at -80 degrees C until RNA extraction and were used to generate the libraries. PBMCs were separated from peripheral blood using Ficoll-Hypaque density gradient centrifugation and then cryopreserved in liquid nitrogen. To synthesize cDNA, template-switch 5'RACE was performed with a primer carrying a 10-nucleotide random unique molecular identifier so that each TCR transcript was tagged. Each sequencing run produced over 180 million TCR-beta sequences covering 15-18 subjects. The RNeasy kit was used to extract total RNA. The KAPA Real-time Library Amplification kit was used to amplify TCR-beta VDJ regions with primers targeting the TCR constant region and the 5'RACE anchor. Sample indexes and Illumina adaptors were added in a first PCR, after which library yield was increased in a second PCR. After Ampure bead purification, the TCR product of roughly 650 bp was size-selected on a 2% E-gel SizeSelection system. Before pooling, library quality was checked on a Bioanalyzer, concentration was measured with Qubit, and libraries were quantified with the Kapa Library Quantification kit. An Illumina HiSeq 2500 sequenced the libraries paired-end 2 x 150 bp. To increase sequence diversity, roughly 24-32% phiX was spiked into each library pool. In the original analysis: The quality-filtered reads were processed with the UMI-based MiGEC pipeline, whose error correction step removed more than 90% of the raw TCR sequences. IMGT germline references were used for alignment of VDJ genes, and clonotypes were defined by a unique CDR3 amino acid sequence together with V-J genes. Clonal expansion, Shannon diversity and CDR3 relatedness were evaluated with VDJtools (CalcPairwiseDistances, ClusterSamples), while phylogenetic trees were built in CLCbio workbench. A clone was classed as expanded if it had 8 or more unique UMIs, a cutoff based on coefficient-of-variation modelling across technical triplicates. In-frame beta chains were kept once TCRdb had trimmed the public reads at Q25 with fastp and called clones with MiXCR. CDR3 protein duplicates are merged, each entry listing the most common genes and DNA. The authors' filters were not applied to this entry. The sample includes tens of thousands of distinct CDR3 sequences, with 17% observed a single time. The ten top clones hold just over 15% of the sample.

CDR1 and CDR2, looked up from the germline V gene, are SGDLS and YYNGEE. The trim is 0 bases for V and 13 bases for J, with a gap of 11 bases between the germline ends. The CDR3 measures 13 amino acids from cysteine to phenylalanine. Of all the DNA, just the CDR3 is kept, 39 bases in frame from base 1. This TCR was sampled from a woman aged 40 to 50 in good health. Sample: PBMCs. The chain is encoded by TRBV9 joined to TRBJ1-6, with the D gene not clear enough to name. The CDR3 amino acid sequence is: CASSVAGVEPLHF. The DNA sequence is TGTGCCAGCAGCGTAGCCGGGGTTGAGCCCCTCCACTTT.